This is a list of T cell receptor beta chains from one sample in a study of T cells in Graves' hyperthyroidism and ophthalmopathy. TCRdb reanalysed the multiplex PCR reads using MiXCR and keeps one entry per CDR3 protein. The sample has fewer than 800,000 distinct CDR3 sequences; less than 20% are singletons. Source material: blood. The origin of the receptors is a man aged 18 to 35 with Graves' hyperthyroidism. The CDR3 runs from the conserved cysteine through the conserved F or W. Each record gives: D gene, J gene, V gene, clone size, CDR3 protein, CDR3 DNA. A D gene is named only where the DNA matches it firmly. Clone size is not always given. Where it is, it says once, few, many or a class for expanded clones.

>NA|TRBJ1-1|TRBV28|many
CASRDNTEAFF
TGTGCCAGCAGGGATAACACTGAAGCTTTCTTT
>TRBD2|TRBJ2-7|TRBV27|few
CASSLLGVAGSAYEQYF
TGTGCCAGCAGTTTATTAGGGGTAGCGGGGTCCGCCTACGAGCAGTACTTC
>NA|TRBJ2-1|TRBV10-3|NA
CAISERDEQFF
TGTGCCATCAGTGAGAGGGATGAGCAGTTCTTC
>NA|TRBJ2-7|TRBV28|many
CASSFQILHEQYF
TGTGCCAGCAGTTTCCAGATTTTACACGAGCAGTACTTC
>NA|TRBJ2-4|TRBV3-1|many
CASSPDRGDIQYF
TGTGCCAGCAGCCCGGACAGAGGCGACATTCAGTACTTC
>NA|TRBJ2-7|TRBV28|NA
CASSPPDKAYEQYF
TGTGCCAGCAGTCCCCCCGATAAGGCCTACGAGCAGTACTTC
>NA|TRBJ2-7|TRBV29-1|many
CSVAVPSYEQYF
TGCAGCGTTGCGGTTCCCTCCTACGAGCAGTACTTC
>TRBD1|TRBJ2-5|TRBV6-2/TRBV6-3|NA
CASRKGQGWETQYF
TGTGCCAGCAGAAAAGGACAGGGGTGGGAGACCCAGTACTTC
>TRBD1|TRBJ2-7|TRBV27|few
CASTRTGGSHEQYF
TGTGCCAGCACCCGGACAGGGGGCTCCCACGAGCAGTACTTC
>NA|TRBJ2-1|TRBV3-1|many
CASSHGYNEQFF
TGTGCCAGCAGCCACGGATACAATGAGCAGTTCTTC
>NA|TRBJ1-5|TRBV6-1|NA
CASSNRANNQPQHF
TGTGCCAGCAGTAACCGGGCTAACAATCAGCCCCAGCATTTT
>NA|TRBJ2-7|TRBV14|few
CASSQGAVYEQYF
TGTGCCAGCAGCCAAGGAGCTGTCTACGAGCAGTACTTC
>NA|TRBJ2-5|TRBV24-1|many
CATSDARGAGVTQYF
TGTGCCACCAGTGATGCCCGAGGGGCCGGTGTGACCCAGTACTTC
>NA|TRBJ1-2|TRBV6-1|NA
CASSSGQIGYTF
TGTGCCAGCAGTTCCGGACAGATTGGCTACACCTTC
>TRBD1|TRBJ2-2|TRBV7-9|many
CASRRQGETGELFF
TGTGCCAGCAGGCGACAGGGGGAGACCGGGGAGCTGTTTTTT
>TRBD2|TRBJ2-3|TRBV20-1|many
CSAGTSGKSTDTQYF
TGCAGTGCGGGGACTAGCGGGAAGAGCACAGATACGCAGTATTTT
>NA|TRBJ1-1|TRBV12-3/TRBV12-4|few
CASSFLAEAFF
TGTGCCAGCAGTTTCTTGGCTGAAGCTTTCTTT
>TRBD1|TRBJ2-7|TRBV7-9|many
CASSSPGQFYEQYF
TGTGCCAGCAGCTCCCCGGGACAGTTCTACGAGCAGTACTTC
>NA|TRBJ2-6|TRBV28|many
CASSRSTAGANVLTF
TGTGCCAGCAGTCGTAGCACGGCCGGGGCCAACGTCCTGACTTTC
>NA|TRBJ2-5|TRBV28|many
CASSGNRKYGETQYF
TGTGCCAGCAGTGGGAACAGAAAGTATGGGGAGACCCAGTACTTC
>NA|TRBJ1-1|TRBV9|NA
CASSVVGDTEAFF
TGTGCCAGCAGCGTAGTGGGGGACACTGAAGCTTTCTTT
>NA|TRBJ1-1|TRBV30|few
CAWSVLRSGAEFSYTEAFF
TGTGCCTGGAGTGTATTACGATCCGGGGCCGAGTTTTCCTACACTGAAGCTTTCTTT
>NA|TRBJ2-7|TRBV20-1|NA
CSATTDWDTNYEQYF
TGCAGTGCTACCACAGACTGGGACACCAATTACGAGCAGTACTTC
>NA|TRBJ1-5|TRBV19|NA
CASNRPGLGDNQPQHF
TGTGCCAGTAACCGACCGGGCCTCGGGGACAATCAGCCCCAGCATTTT
>NA|TRBJ2-7|TRBV4-1|few
CASSHTTRYEQYF
TGCGCCAGCAGCCATACCACCCGCTACGAGCAGTACTTC
>NA|TRBJ2-3|TRBV11-2|many
CASSLTNTQYF
TGTGCCAGCAGCTTGACGAATACGCAGTATTTT
>NA|TRBJ2-7|TRBV18|many
CASSSPGTYEQYF
TGTGCCAGCTCCAGCCCAGGGACCTACGAGCAGTACTTC
>NA|TRBJ2-7|TRBV5-1|many
CASSLDWGSSYEQYF
TGCGCCAGCAGTTTGGATTGGGGAAGCTCCTACGAGCAGTACTTC
>TRBD2|TRBJ2-2|TRBV19|NA
CASSIGAGTLELFF
TGTGCCAGTAGTATAGGAGCGGGAACCTTGGAGCTGTTTTTT
>NA|TRBJ2-6|TRBV28|few
CASRKGGPGANVLTF
TGTGCCAGCAGAAAAGGGGGGCCTGGGGCCAACGTCCTGACTTTC
>TRBD2|TRBJ2-5|TRBV28|many
CASSPEASGEETQYF
TGTGCCAGCAGTCCTGAGGCTAGCGGAGAAGAGACCCAGTACTTC
>NA|TRBJ1-1|TRBV7-9|many
CASSLALTGGTEAFF
TGTGCCAGCAGCTTAGCGCTGACAGGTGGCACTGAAGCTTTCTTT
>NA|TRBJ2-3|TRBV20-1|many
CSAILADTQYF
TGCAGTGCAATTCTAGCGGATACGCAGTATTTT
>TRBD1|TRBJ2-6|TRBV29-1|NA
CSVVGYQGARGANVLTF
TGCAGCGTGGTTGGGTACCAGGGGGCGCGTGGGGCCAACGTCCTGACTTTC
>NA|TRBJ2-3|TRBV6-2/TRBV6-3|few
CATSPGTDTQYF
TGTGCCACCTCTCCGGGCACAGATACGCAGTATTTT
>NA|TRBJ1-3|TRBV4-3|NA
CASSPVGARGNTIYF
TGCGCCAGCAGCCCCGTGGGGGCGAGGGGAAACACCATATATTTT
>NA|TRBJ2-7|TRBV12-3/TRBV12-4|few
CASSLTPRFEQYF
TGTGCCAGCAGTTTAACCCCACGGTTCGAGCAGTACTTC
>NA|TRBJ1-5|TRBV15|NA
CATSRGQLVSNQPQHF
TGTGCCACCAGCAGAGGACAGTTAGTAAGCAATCAGCCCCAGCATTTT
>NA|TRBJ2-5|TRBV12-5|few
CASGSPPPGTQYF
TGTGCTAGTGGTTCCCCGCCTCCTGGGACCCAGTACTTC
>TRBD2|TRBJ2-5|TRBV27|NA
CASRRLGLEEETQYF
TGTGCCAGCAGACGACTAGGACTAGAAGAGGAGACCCAGTACTTC
>NA|TRBJ2-3|TRBV11-2|NA
CASSLGALWDTQYF
TGTGCCAGCAGCTTAGGGGCCCTGTGGGATACGCAGTATTTT
>TRBD1|TRBJ2-2|TRBV28|few
CASSPRTGESTGELFF
TGTGCCAGCAGTCCAAGGACAGGGGAGAGCACCGGGGAGCTGTTTTTT
>NA|TRBJ1-1|TRBV30|few
CAWSTGREAFF
TGTGCCTGGAGCACGGGACGGGAAGCTTTCTTT
>NA|TRBJ2-4|TRBV18|many
CASSQPTNIQYF
TGTGCCAGCTCCCAGCCCACGAACATTCAGTACTTC
>NA|TRBJ2-1|TRBV20-1|few
CSARDRGSAYNEQFF
TGCAGTGCTAGAGATCGAGGGAGCGCCTACAATGAGCAGTTCTTC
>TRBD1|TRBJ1-5|TRBV6-1|NA
CASSHWGQGDQPQHF
TGTGCCAGCAGTCACTGGGGACAGGGCGATCAGCCCCAGCATTTT
>TRBD1|TRBJ2-1|TRBV10-3|many
CAINKQGGDEQFF
TGTGCCATCAATAAACAGGGGGGCGATGAGCAGTTCTTC
>NA|TRBJ1-1|TRBV30|many
CAWSLGTEAFF
TGTGCCTGGAGTCTGGGGACTGAAGCTTTCTTT
>NA|TRBJ2-7|TRBV20-1|many
CSAHPTSSYEQYF
TGCAGTGCTCACCCGACGAGCTCCTACGAGCAGTACTTC
>NA|TRBJ2-1|TRBV29-1|few
CSVVGLLGNEQFF
TGCAGCGTTGTAGGCCTCTTGGGCAATGAGCAGTTCTTC
>TRBD1|TRBJ2-7|TRBV20-1|few
CSARITGTGTSYEQYF
TGCAGTGCTAGAATAACCGGGACAGGTACCTCCTACGAGCAGTACTTC
>TRBD2|TRBJ2-2|TRBV30|many
CAWSAGGSDTGELFF
TGTGCCTGGAGTGCGGGAGGGTCGGACACCGGGGAGCTGTTTTTT
>TRBD1|TRBJ2-7|TRBV7-2|many
CASSLGGTATNSYEQYF
TGTGCCAGCAGCTTAGGGGGGACAGCCACCAATTCCTACGAGCAGTACTTC
>NA|TRBJ2-3|TRBV11-2|NA
CASSLGRARDTQYF
TGTGCCAGCAGCTTAGGAAGAGCCAGAGATACGCAGTATTTT
>TRBD1|TRBJ2-2|TRBV7-2|NA
CASSLAGGRTGELFF
TGTGCCAGCAGCTTGGCAGGGGGTCGGACCGGGGAGCTGTTTTTT